A single T cell receptor (beta chain) is shown here with its context. This clone showed up just once. Its antigen remains unidentified. Per-base quality was not reported, and no clone a single base away is much larger than it. This specimen belongs to a study of blood T cell repertoires in COVID-19 (TCRdb year 2020). Study-wide context: Samples covering the acute and convalescent phases of COVID-19 were provided by collaborators in the United States, Italy and Spain. Subjects who had been exposed to COVID-19, were actively infected with it, or had recovered from it provided the deeply sampled blood TCRbeta repertoires that made up the dataset. Samples came from the ongoing ImmuneRACE study (first 160 participants) plus 1,254 subjects from 6 global collaborators. The repertoires were released in a freely available public database intended as a resource for research on the immune response to SARS-CoV-2. HLA class I and class II types, where available, came from metadata supplied by the sample provider rather than from assay-based typing. Nearly every sample came with metadata listing a de-identified subject ID, COVID-19 status, age in years and sex. The material from the prospective study consisted of cDNA or gDNA derived from T cells, B-cell-depleted T cells, or PBMCs.

Looking up the germline V gene (reference sequence) yields CDR1 WNHNN and CDR2 SYGVQD. Between the V and J ends, shortened by 2 bases and 5 bases respectively, the junction contains 12 bases. The CDR3 has 15 amino acids, counting the end cysteine and phenylalanine. The read is trimmed to its CDR3 DNA, 45 bases read in frame from base 1. Overall study outcomes, separate from this receptor: Clinical and demographic metadata were provided uncurated, with the amount varying by source and participant.

Collaborating institutions collected whole blood in K2EDTA tubes following their own protocols. For TCRbeta analysis, collaborators shipped samples in one of three forms: frozen whole blood, isolated PBMCs, or DNA extracted from either of those sample types. TCRbeta CDR3 regions were amplified from genomic DNA using the immunoSEQ Assay, a bias-controlled multiplex PCR. The authors processed their data as follows. The number of nucleated cells in each sample was estimated from the amplification of reference gene primers within the assay. To quantify the absolute abundance of each unique TCRbeta CDR3 rearrangement, sequence reads were collapsed and filtered. For each sample, productive Simpson clonality was calculated by taking the square root of Simpson's diversity index across productive rearrangements. This is the immuneACCESS table as TCRdb keeps it, with only in-frame sequences that have V and J called. A part of the clones is gone; compared with another copy, unresolved V genes explain less than half, and the rest is unexplained. V and J calls plus clone size are reproduced from that table; the DNA served to infer D and trimming. Here the sample has 50,000 or so clones; 90% occur a single time. Roughly 10% of the sample is in the top ten clones.

Source material: peripheral blood. This receptor chain uses TRBV10-1 and TRBJ2-2; the D region possibly corresponds to TRBD2 (5 bases align). This receptor was identified in a woman older than 75 with acute or convalescent COVID-19. The CDR3 protein sequence reads: CASSEDWRKTGELFF. The nucleotide sequence is TGCGCCAGCAGTGAGGACTGGAGGAAAACCGGGGAGCTGTTTTTT.